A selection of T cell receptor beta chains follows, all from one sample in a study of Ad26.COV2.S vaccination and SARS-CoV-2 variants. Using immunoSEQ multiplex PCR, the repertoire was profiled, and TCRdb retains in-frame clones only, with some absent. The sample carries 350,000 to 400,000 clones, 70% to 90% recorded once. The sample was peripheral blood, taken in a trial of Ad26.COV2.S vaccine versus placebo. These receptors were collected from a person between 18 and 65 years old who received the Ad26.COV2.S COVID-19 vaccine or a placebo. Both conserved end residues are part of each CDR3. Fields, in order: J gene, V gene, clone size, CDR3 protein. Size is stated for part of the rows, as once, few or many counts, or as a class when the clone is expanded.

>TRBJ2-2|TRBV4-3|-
CASSPKSRVGIGNTGELFF
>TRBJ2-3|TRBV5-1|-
CASSLPAGGGSDTQYF
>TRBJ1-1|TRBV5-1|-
CASSFGQGGGTEAFF
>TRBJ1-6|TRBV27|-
CASTPGEGQSPLHF
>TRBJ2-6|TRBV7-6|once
CASSLPGFSGANVLTF
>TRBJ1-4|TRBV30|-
CAWSGDRGPEKLFF
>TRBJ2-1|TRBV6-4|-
CASSDYSNNEQFF
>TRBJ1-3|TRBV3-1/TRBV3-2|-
CASSQSPSGGNTIYF
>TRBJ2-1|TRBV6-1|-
CASSESRTGYNEQFF
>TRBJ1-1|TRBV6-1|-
CASSEVPGGSVRNTEAFF
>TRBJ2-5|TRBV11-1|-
CASSLEGAKETQYF
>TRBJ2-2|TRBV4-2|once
CASSQGLAGGPTNTGELFF
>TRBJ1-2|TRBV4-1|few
CASSHQGNYGYTF
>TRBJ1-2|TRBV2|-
CASSEQGARYYGYTF
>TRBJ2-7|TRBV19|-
CASSVGTGVGYEQYF
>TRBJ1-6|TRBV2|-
CASSTLGGQKSSYNSPLHF
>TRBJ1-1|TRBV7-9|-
CASSLSQNTEAFF
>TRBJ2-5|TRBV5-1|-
CASSLGGRETQYF
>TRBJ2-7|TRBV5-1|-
CASSSGGIGYEQYF
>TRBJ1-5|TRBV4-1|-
CASSQDQGGRQPQHF
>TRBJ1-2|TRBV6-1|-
CASSQDRGIVNYGYTF
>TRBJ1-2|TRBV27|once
CASSPTGLGGYGYTF
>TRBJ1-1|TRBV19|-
CASSEGSNTEAFF
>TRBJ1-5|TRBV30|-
CAWSGRGDQPQHF
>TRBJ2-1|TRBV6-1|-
CASSEVPYRGQITYNEQFF
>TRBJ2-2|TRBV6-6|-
CASSLRQTGAYIGELFF
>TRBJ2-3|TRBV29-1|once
CSVETTQYF
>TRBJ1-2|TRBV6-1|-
CASSEWAGHSYGYTF
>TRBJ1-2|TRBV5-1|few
CASSSSLGVTSYGYTF
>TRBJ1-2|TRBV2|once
CASRGRTVGGYTF
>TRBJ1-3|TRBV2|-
CASGGTGNTIYF
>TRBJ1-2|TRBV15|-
CATSRGVSQGRDGYTF
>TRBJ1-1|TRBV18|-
CASSKNPFGSPMNTEAFF
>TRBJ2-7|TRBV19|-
CASSDQAGFAYEQYF
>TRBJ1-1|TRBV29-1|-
CSSRPKRNTEAFF
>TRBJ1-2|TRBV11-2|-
CASSPSWGVYGYTF
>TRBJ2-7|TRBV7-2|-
CASSPPGHREQYF
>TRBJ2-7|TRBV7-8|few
CASSERDRGYEQYF
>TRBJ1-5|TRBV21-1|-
CASSKAQGSAYSNQPQHF
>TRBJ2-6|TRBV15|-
CATSRDPGLSRVPGANVLTF
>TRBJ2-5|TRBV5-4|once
CASSSSRAGGLETQYF
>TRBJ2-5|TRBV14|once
CASSQERGLSSETQYF
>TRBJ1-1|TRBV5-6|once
CASSLSGRYTEAFF
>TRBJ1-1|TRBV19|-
CASGQTADTEAFF
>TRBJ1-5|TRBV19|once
CASRNPGQVNQPQHF
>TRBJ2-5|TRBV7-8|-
CASSKGPEETQYF
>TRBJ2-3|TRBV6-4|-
CASSAGGLSTDTQYF
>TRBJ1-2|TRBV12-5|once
CASGPRAATDLYGYTF
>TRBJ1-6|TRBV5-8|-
CASSFRDKLSPLHF
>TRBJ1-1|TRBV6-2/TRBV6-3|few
CASSPGGNTEAFF
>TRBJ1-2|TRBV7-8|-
CASSSYRQARFYGYTF
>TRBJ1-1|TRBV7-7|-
CASSPYLIGNTEAFF
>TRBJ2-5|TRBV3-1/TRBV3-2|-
CASSQELAGSQETQYF
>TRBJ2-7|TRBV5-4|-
CASSNRDRGYEQYF
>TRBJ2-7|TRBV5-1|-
CASGESGPRYEQYF
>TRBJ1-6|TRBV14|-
CASSQGGTPLHF